The subject of this entry is one TCR beta chain. Its antigen is undetermined. Trimming shortened V by 4 bases and J by 4 bases, and 15 bases separated the two germline ends. CDR1 and CDR2 (germline): SGHDN, FVKESK. The CDR3 runs to 15 residues. This specimen comes from a study of human thymus T cells. The study's findings and limits: Thymic repertoires from unrelated individuals overlapped highly, related research reported. Apparent skewing of V and J gene usage characterized both thymic and blood repertoires.

This table comes from immunoSEQ multiplex PCR, and its TCRdb copy is limited to in-frame clones, with some not included. The sample has some 130,000 clones, more than 90% seen once; the top ten hold under 0.025%. Resections obtained during corrective heart surgery supplied the thymus tissue. Sequencing used thymus tissue. This receptor was obtained from a boy under three years old with a congenital heart defect but otherwise immunologically healthy. This chain connects TRBV14 to TRBJ2-3; D tentatively fits TRBD1 or TRBD2 (7 bases each). Here the CDR3 DNA reads TGTGCCAGCAGCCGTCTACAGGGGAGGGCAGATACGCAGTATTTT. Translation: CASSRLQGRADTQYF.